Below are 6 T cell receptor beta chains sequenced from a single sample in a study of T cells expressing NK-cell markers. TCRdb reanalyzed the 5' RACE reads and collapses them to one entry per CDR3 protein, without DNA. The data include roughly 390,000 distinct CDR3 sequences; the top ten clones carry over 8.5%. The sequencing sample was made of blood T cells: a sorted CD56 or NKG2C T cell subset, CD4+ or CD8+ T cells, or bulk PBMC T cells (not recorded which). Receptor source: a woman between 45 and 65 years old in good health.

The rearrangement uses TRBV4-2 and TRBJ1-4. This CDR3 region has 14 residues. Germline CDR1 LGHNA, CDR2 YNFKEQ. Here the CDR3 reads CASSQGGFGEKLFF.

The chain is built from TRBV3-1 and TRBJ2-2. CDR3 length: 12 amino acids. CDR1 is LGHDT and CDR2 is YNNKEL in the germline V gene (reference sequence). The CDR3 is CAAALRSGELFF.

The CDR3 is CSVSTGAGDSPLHF. The chain has TRBV29-1 and TRBJ1-6. Germline lookup yields CDR1 SQVTM and CDR2 ANQGSEA. The CDR3 extends over 14 amino acids.

The chain has TRBV6-6 and TRBJ1-2; TCRdb returns TRBD1, unconfirmable since there is no DNA. The germline V gene has CDR1 MNHNY and CDR2 SVGAGI (reference sequence). The CDR3 consists of 13 residues. The CDR3 loop is CASTLQGLNGYTF.

The gene calls are TRBV27 and TRBJ2-3; TCRdb calls TRBD1, which cannot be checked without DNA. Germline V CDR1 and CDR2: MNHEY, SMNVEV (reference sequence). The CDR3 is 14 residues long. The CDR3 sequence is CASTTWDSTDTQYF.

This chain uses TRBV3-1 with TRBJ2-5; TCRdb's D call of TRBD1 is untestable without DNA. The germline CDR1 and CDR2 sequences are LGHDT and YNNKEL (reference sequence). This CDR3 has 17 residues. The CDR3 protein is CASRYLGSGLTLETQYF.